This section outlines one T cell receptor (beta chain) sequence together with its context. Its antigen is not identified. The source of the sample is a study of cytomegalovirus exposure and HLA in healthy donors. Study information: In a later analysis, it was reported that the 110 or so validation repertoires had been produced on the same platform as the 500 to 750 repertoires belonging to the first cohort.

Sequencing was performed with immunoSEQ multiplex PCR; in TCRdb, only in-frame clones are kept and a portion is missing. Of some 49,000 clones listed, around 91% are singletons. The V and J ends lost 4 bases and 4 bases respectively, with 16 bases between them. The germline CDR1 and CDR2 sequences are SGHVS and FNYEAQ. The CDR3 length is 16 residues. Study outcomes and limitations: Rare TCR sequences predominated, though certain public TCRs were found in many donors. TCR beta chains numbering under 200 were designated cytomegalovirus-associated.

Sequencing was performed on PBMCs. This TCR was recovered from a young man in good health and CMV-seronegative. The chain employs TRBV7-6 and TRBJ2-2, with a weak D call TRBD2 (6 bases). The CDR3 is CASSSRGGQTTGELFF. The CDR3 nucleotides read TGTGCCAGCAGCTCCCGGGGAGGACAAACCACCGGGGAGCTGTTTTTT.